These 21 T cell receptor beta chains came from one sample sequenced in a study of blood T cell repertoires in COVID-19. Sequenced by immunoSEQ multiplex PCR; TCRdb stores in-frame clones only, minus some. The table shows roughly 260,000 clones, with approximately 92% occurring only once. The sample consisted of peripheral blood. All receptors come from a young adult with COVID-19, enrolled during active disease.

This CDR3 is CASSPGQAITTGELFF. The CDR3 nucleotides read TGTGCCAGCAGCCCGGGACAGGCGATAACCACCGGGGAGCTGTTTTTT. This chain joins TRBV5-4 and TRBJ2-2, with 8 bases lining up with TRBD1. CDR1 SGHNT and CDR2 YYREEE come from the germline V gene (reference sequence). This CDR3 comprises 16 residues. V shed 4 bases and J 4 bases; nucleotides not matched to a gene: 9.

CDR3 nucleotides: TGTGCCAGCAGCCTCCGAGGAGGGGGCGCGGGCAATGAGCAGTTCTTC. Translating gives CASSLRGGGAGNEQFF. The chain carries TRBV3-1 (or the pseudogene TRBV3-2) and TRBJ2-1, with D possibly matching TRBD1 (7 bases). The germline gives CDR1 LGHDT, CDR2 YNNKEL (reference sequence). This CDR3 has 16 amino acids. V gave up 4 bases and J gave up 6 bases, with 19 bases separating them.

V is TRBV5-6 and J is TRBJ1-5, with 8 bases matching TRBD1. Germline CDR1 is SGHDT and CDR2 is YYEEEE. The CDR3 contains 17 residues. The junction had 10 bases not matched to a gene; V was cut back by 5 bases and J by 0 bases. In nucleotides, the CDR3 is TGTGCCAGCAGTTCCGGGACAGGACCTTATAGCAATCAGCCCCAGCATTTT. Residues: CASSSGTGPYSNQPQHF.

V usage is TRBV5-1 and J usage is TRBJ2-7; TRBD2 matches at 16 bases. The CDR3 consists of 19 residues. CDR1 is SGHRS, CDR2 YFSETQ, per germline. The junction had 12 bases not matched to a gene; V was cut back by 4 bases and J by 2 bases. The CDR3 DNA reads TGCGCCAGCAGCCCCGGGACTAGCGGGAGGGCCCTTCTCCCCTACGAGCAGTACTTC. Encoded protein: CASSPGTSGRALLPYEQYF.

The chain has TRBV27 and TRBJ1-1, with TRBD1 as a possible D gene (5 bases). The length of the CDR3 is 14 residues. V dropped 7 bases and J dropped 2 bases, with 14 bases sitting between them. Germline V gene data show CDR1 as MNHEY and CDR2 as SMNVEV (reference sequence). CDR3 nucleotide sequence: TGTGCCAGCACTCGAGAAGGGGAAAACACTGAAGCTTTCTTT. Amino acid sequence: CASTREGENTEAFF.

The chain is built from TRBV4-3 and TRBJ2-6, with 9 bases aligning to TRBD2. The CDR3 spans 16 residues. Germline V lookup: CDR1 LGHNA, CDR2 YSLEER. V lost 3 bases to trimming and J lost 0 bases; unmatched junction nucleotides: 0. CDR3 sequence (DNA): TGCGCCAGCAGCCAGACTAGCGGCTCTGGGGCCAACGTCCTGACTTTC. Translating it yields CASSQTSGSGANVLTF.

This clone has only one observation. The chain carries TRBV6-2 or TRBV6-3 and TRBJ2-5; 9 nucleotides match TRBD2. CDR1 is MNHEY and CDR2 is SVGEGT in the germline V gene. The CDR3 totals 13 residues. V trimming: 6 bases; J trimming: 4 bases; junction bases outside the gene matches: 3. The CDR3 reads CASSLAGAETQYF. The CDR3 DNA reads as TGTGCCAGCAGCTTAGCGGGAGCAGAGACCCAGTACTTC.

This clone was observed a handful of times. J is TRBJ1-2 and V is TRBV2; D remains unclear. V was pared by 2 bases and J by 2 bases, with 9 bases between. The CDR3 is 14 residues long. Germline CDR1 reads SNHLY; CDR2 reads FYNNEI. The CDR3 protein is CASSERVSNYGYTF. The CDR3 nucleotides read TGTGCCAGCAGTGAACGAGTTTCCAACTATGGCTACACCTTC.

This sequence joins TRBV14 and TRBJ2-1; D remains ambiguous. The CDR3 consists of 14 residues. Trimming pared 4 bases from V and 0 bases from J, leaving 7 bases between. Germline loops: CDR1 SGHDN, CDR2 FVKESK. The CDR3 sequence is CASSPLLSYNEQFF. CDR3 sequence (DNA): TGTGCCAGCAGCCCCCTTCTCTCCTACAATGAGCAGTTCTTC.

The rearrangement joins TRBV10-3 to TRBJ1-6; 7 nucleotides line up with TRBD1. The V and J ends lost 11 bases and 7 bases, in that order; junction bases with no gene match: 11. The germline V gene encodes CDR1 ENHRY and CDR2 SYGVKD. The CDR3 loop spans 14 amino acids. In DNA form, the CDR3 reads TGTGCCTCATGTGAGGGGGCGAGGAATTCACCCCTCCACTTT. It codes for CASCEGARNSPLHF.

The rearrangement joins TRBV7-2 to TRBJ2-3; 7 nucleotides agree with TRBD2. The CDR3 has 15 residues. Germline V lookup: CDR1 SGHTA, CDR2 FQGNSA. V shed 0 bases, J shed 3 bases, and the junction held 3 bases outside the gene matches. The CDR3 spells CASSLAREGTDTQYF. In DNA, the CDR3 is TGTGCCAGCAGCTTAGCAAGGGAGGGGACAGATACGCAGTATTTT.

The chain carries TRBV18 and TRBJ1-4; D call uncertain. This CDR3 is built from 15 residues. V dropped 3 bases and J dropped 0 bases, with 8 bases sitting between them. Germline CDR1 and CDR2: KGHSH and LQKENI. The CDR3 reads CASSPSEATNEKLFF. The DNA for the CDR3 is TGTGCCAGCTCACCCTCGGAGGCAACTAATGAAAAACTGTTTTTT.

V is TRBV5-8 and J is TRBJ1-4; 7 bases align to TRBD1. The CDR3 contains 14 residues. Germline-derived CDR1 and CDR2 are SGHTS and YDEGEE. Trimming took 4 bases from V and 8 from J; bases not matched to a gene: 8. The CDR3 coding sequence is TGTGCCAGCAGCCCGGGGACAGTCGGGGAAAAACTGTTTTTT. Translating it yields CASSPGTVGEKLFF.

This clone appeared a single time. The gene calls are TRBV4-1 and TRBJ1-1; no clear D. The germline V and J ends were trimmed by 3 bases and 3 bases, with 11 bases remaining between them. Germline values: CDR1 MGHRA, CDR2 YSYEKL. The CDR3 runs to 14 residues. The DNA for the CDR3 is TGCGCCAGCAGCCAGGGAGTTTGGGACACTGAAGCTTTCTTT. It yields the protein CASSQGVWDTEAFF.

The rearrangement links TRBV2 to TRBJ2-2; D possibly corresponds to TRBD2 (7 bases). The length of the CDR3 is 15 residues. V was clipped by 2 bases and J by 6 bases, with 13 bases between them. CDR1 and CDR2 from the germline V gene are SNHLY and FYNNEI. The CDR3 DNA reads as TGTGCCAGCAGTGAATTCGCGGGGGCGGCCGGGGAGCTGTTTTTT. This codes for CASSEFAGAAGELFF.

The table lists this clone with a count of one. This chain links TRBV5-4 with TRBJ2-7, with 8 bases that match TRBD2. V lost 2 bases, J lost 3 bases, and 7 bases stayed unmatched. The V gene's germline CDR1 is SGHNT and CDR2 YYREEE (reference sequence). This CDR3 has 15 residues. The CDR3 reads CASSFRAGDIYEQYF. CDR3 nucleotides: TGTGCCAGCAGCTTCCGAGCGGGAGATATCTACGAGCAGTACTTC.

In regard to this clone: The sample carries other DNA sequences with the same CDR3. The chain employs TRBV24-1 and TRBJ1-2, with TRBD1 as a possible D gene (5 bases). The CDR3 covers 13 residues. Germline CDR1 KGHDR, CDR2 SFDVKD. Trimming left V 1 base short and J 8 bases short, with 10 bases between. The CDR3 protein is CATSDFGGGGYTF. CDR3 nucleotides: TGTGCCACCAGTGATTTCGGGGGTGGAGGCTACACCTTC.

The chain joins TRBV6-5 to TRBJ1-5; a weak D match, TRBD1 (6 bases). V was clipped by 7 bases and J by 5 bases, with 18 bases between them. Per the germline V gene, CDR1 is MNHEY and CDR2 is SVGAGI. The CDR3 runs 15 residues. The DNA for the CDR3 is TGTGCCAGCACGCTCAACAGGGATCAATATCAGCCCCAGCATTTT. Protein: CASTLNRDQYQPQHF.

This sequence joins TRBV9 and TRBJ1-3; the D is unclear. V lost 4 bases and J lost 0, with 11 bases in between. This CDR3 region has 15 residues. Germline CDR1 is SGDLS and CDR2 is YYNGEE. The CDR3 DNA reads TGTGCCAGCAGCCCCCCCGCAGGCTCTGGAAACACCATATATTTT. This codes for CASSPPAGSGNTIYF.

This clone was found once. V and J are TRBV7-2 and TRBJ2-1, with D possibly TRBD2 on 6 matching bases. The CDR3 loop spans 15 amino acids. V gave up 2 bases and J gave up 7 bases, with 15 bases separating them. Looked up from germline, CDR1 is SGHTA and CDR2 is FQGNSA. DNA of the CDR3: TGTGCCAGCAGCTTAAGCGGGTTAGGTAGGAATGAGCAGTTCTTC. This translates into CASSLSGLGRNEQFF.

V and J are TRBV4-2 and TRBJ1-1; D gene ambiguous. The germline V gene has CDR1 LGHNA and CDR2 YNFKEQ. This CDR3 spans 15 amino acids. V gave up 0 bases and J gave up 1 base, with 9 bases separating them. The CDR3 reads CASSQDMAGNTEAFF. For the CDR3, the DNA is TGTGCCAGCAGCCAAGATATGGCGGGGAACACTGAAGCTTTCTTT.